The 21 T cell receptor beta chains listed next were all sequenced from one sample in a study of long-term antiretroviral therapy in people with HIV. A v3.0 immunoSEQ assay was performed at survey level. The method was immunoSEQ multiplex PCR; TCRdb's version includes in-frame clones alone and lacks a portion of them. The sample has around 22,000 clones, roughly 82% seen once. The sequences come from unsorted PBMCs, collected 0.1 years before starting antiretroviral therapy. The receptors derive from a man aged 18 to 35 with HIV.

The CDR3 region is CASRGTGIRAYEQYF. The CDR3 nucleotides read TGTGCCAGCAGGGGAACAGGGATTCGGGCCTACGAGCAGTACTTC. V is TRBV28 and J is TRBJ2-7; D possibly corresponds to TRBD1 (6 bases). The CDR3 spans 15 residues. Trimming cost V 6 bases and J 2 bases, with 17 bases left between them. Looked up from germline, CDR1 is MDHEN and CDR2 is SYDVKM. The complete variable domain, with remaining parts taken from reference TRBV28 and TRBJ2-7, reads DVKVTQSSRYLVKRTGEKVFLECVQDMDHENMFWYRQDPGLGLRLIYFSYDVKMKEKGDIPEGYSVSREKKERFSLILESASTNQTSMYLCASRGTGIRAYEQYFGPGTRLTVT.

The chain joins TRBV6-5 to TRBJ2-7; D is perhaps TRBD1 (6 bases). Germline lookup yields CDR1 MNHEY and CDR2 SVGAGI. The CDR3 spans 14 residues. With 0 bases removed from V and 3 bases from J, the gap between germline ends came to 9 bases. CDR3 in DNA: TGTGCCAGCAGTTACTCCTCACAGGGCTACGAGCAGTACTTC. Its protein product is CASSYSSQGYEQYF.

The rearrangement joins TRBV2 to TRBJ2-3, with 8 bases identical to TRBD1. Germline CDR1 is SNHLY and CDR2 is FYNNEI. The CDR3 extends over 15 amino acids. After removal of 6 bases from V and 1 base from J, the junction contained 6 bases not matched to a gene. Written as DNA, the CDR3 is TGTGCCAGCAGCCAGGGGGCTGGTCGCACAGATACGCAGTATTTT. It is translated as CASSQGAGRTDTQYF.

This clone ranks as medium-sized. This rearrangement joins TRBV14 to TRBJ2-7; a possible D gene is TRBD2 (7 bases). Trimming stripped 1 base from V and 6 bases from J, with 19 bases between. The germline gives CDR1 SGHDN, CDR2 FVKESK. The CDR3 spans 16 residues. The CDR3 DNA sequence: TGTGCCAGCAGCCAAGTTCTCCATGGGGGGGGGCTCGAGCAGTACTTC. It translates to CASSQVLHGGGLEQYF. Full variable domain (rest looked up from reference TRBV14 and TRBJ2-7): EAGVTQFPSHSVIEKGQTVTLRCDPISGHDNLYWYRRVMGKEIKFLLHFVKESKQDESGMPNNRFLAERTGGTYSTLKVQPAELEDSGVYFCASSQVLHGGGLEQYFGPGTRLTVT.

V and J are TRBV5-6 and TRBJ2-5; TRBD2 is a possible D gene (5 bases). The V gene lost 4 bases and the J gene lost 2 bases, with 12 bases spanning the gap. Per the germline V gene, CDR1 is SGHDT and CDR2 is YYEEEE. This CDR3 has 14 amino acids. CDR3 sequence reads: CASSRSGIQETQYF. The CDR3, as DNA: TGTGCCAGCAGCCGCTCCGGGATACAAGAGACCCAGTACTTC.

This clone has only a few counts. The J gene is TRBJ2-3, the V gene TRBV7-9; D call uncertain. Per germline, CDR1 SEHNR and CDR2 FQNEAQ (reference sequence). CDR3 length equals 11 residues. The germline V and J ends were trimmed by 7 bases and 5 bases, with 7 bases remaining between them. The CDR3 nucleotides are TGTGCCAGCACCTTCGAAGATACGCAGTATTTT. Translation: CASTFEDTQYF.

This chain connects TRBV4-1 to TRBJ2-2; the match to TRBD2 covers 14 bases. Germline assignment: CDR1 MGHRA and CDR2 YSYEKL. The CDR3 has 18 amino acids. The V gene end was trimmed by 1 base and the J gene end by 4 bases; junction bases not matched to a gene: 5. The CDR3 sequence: CASSQGGLAGVGTGELFF. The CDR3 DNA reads TGCGCCAGCAGCCAAGGGGGACTAGCGGGAGTCGGCACCGGGGAGCTGTTTTTT.

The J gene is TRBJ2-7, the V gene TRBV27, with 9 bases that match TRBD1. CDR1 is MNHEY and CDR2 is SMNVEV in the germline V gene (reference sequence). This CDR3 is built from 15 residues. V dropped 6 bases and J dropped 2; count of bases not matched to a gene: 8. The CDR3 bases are TGTGCCAGCAGAAAGTTACAGGGGGCTGCCTACGAGCAGTACTTC. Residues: CASRKLQGAAYEQYF.

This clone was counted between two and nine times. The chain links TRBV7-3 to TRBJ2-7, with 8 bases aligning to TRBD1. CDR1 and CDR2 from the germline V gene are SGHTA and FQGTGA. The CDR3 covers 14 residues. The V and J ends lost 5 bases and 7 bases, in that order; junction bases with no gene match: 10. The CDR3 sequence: CASSRPDRAGEQYF. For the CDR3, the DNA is TGTGCCAGCAGCAGACCGGACAGGGCTGGAGAGCAGTACTTC. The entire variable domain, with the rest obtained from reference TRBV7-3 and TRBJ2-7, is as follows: GAGVSQTPSNKVTEKGKYVELRCDPISGHTALYWYRQSLGQGPEFLIYFQGTGAADDSGLPNDRFFAVRPEGSVSTLKIQRTERGDSAVYLCASSRPDRAGEQYFGPGTRLTVT.

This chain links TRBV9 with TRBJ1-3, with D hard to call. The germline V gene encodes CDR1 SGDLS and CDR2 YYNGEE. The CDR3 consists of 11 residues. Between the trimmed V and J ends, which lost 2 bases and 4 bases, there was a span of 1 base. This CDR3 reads CASSVGNTIYF. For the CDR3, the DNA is TGTGCCAGCAGCGTGGGAAACACCATATATTTT.

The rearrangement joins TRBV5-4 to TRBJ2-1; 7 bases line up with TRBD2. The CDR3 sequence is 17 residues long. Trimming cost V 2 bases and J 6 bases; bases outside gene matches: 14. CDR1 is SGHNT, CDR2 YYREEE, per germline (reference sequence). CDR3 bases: TGTGCCAGCAGCTTTGCACTGGCGGGGGAGAAATCCAATGAGCAGTTCTTC. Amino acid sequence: CASSFALAGEKSNEQFF. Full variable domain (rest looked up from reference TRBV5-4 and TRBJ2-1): ETGVTQSPTHLIKTRGQQVTLRCSSQSGHNTVSWYQQALGQGPQFIFQYYREEENGRGNFPPRFSGLQFPNYSSELNVNALELDDSALYLCASSFALAGEKSNEQFFGPGTRLTVL.

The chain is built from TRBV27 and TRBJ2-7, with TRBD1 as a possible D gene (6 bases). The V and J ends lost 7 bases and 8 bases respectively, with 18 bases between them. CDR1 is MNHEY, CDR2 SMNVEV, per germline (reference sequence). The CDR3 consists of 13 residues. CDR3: CASTLGQGFQQYF. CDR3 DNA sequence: TGTGCCAGCACCCTTGGCCAGGGGTTTCAGCAGTACTTC.

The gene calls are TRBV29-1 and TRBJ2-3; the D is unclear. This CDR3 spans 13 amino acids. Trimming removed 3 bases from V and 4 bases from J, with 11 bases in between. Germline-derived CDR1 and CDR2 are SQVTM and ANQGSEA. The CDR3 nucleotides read TGCAGCGTTGATGAACAGTACGCAGATACGCAGTATTTT. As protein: CSVDEQYADTQYF.

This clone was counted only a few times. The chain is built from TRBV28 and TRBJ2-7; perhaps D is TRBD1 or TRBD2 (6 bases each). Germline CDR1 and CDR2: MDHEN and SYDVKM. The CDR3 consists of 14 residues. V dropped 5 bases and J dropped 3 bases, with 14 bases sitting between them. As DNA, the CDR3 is TGTGCCAGCAGTGAGGGGGGTTCCCGCTACGAGCAGTACTTC. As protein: CASSEGGSRYEQYF.

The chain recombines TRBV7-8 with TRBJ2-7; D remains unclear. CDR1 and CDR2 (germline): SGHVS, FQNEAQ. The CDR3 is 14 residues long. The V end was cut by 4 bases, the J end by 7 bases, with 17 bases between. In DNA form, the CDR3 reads TGTGCCAGCAGCTCCTGGCCTCTCGCGGAGGAGCAGTACTTC. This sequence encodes CASSSWPLAEEQYF.

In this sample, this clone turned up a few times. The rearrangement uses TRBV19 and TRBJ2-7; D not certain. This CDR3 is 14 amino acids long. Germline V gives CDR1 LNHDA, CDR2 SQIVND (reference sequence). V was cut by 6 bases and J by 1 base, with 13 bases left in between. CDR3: CASRPTEFSYEQYF. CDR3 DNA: TGTGCCAGTAGACCCACAGAGTTTTCCTACGAGCAGTACTTC.

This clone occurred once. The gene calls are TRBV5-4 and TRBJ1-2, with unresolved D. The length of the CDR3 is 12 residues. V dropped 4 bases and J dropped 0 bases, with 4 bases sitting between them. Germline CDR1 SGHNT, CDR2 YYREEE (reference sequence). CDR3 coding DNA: TGTGCCAGCAGCGGAACTAACTATGGCTACACCTTC. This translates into CASSGTNYGYTF.

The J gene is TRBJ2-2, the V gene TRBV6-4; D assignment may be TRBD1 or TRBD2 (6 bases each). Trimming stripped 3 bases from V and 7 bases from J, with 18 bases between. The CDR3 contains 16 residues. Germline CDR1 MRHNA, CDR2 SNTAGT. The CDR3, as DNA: TGTGCCAGCAGTGAAACAGGGTTCGGGAGAGGCGGGGAGCTGTTTTTT. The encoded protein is CASSETGFGRGGELFF.

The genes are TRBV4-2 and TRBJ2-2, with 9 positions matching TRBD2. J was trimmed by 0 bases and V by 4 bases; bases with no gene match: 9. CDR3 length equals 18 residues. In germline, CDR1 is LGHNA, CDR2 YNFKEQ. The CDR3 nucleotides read TGTGCCAGCAGCCCGACGGGACTAGCAGACTCGAACACCGGGGAGCTGTTTTTT. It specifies CASSPTGLADSNTGELFF.

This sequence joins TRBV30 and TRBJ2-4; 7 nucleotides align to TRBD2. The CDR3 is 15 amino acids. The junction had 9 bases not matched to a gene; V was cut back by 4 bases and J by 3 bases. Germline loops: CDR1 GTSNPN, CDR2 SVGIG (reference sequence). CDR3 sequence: CAWNPGGYGKNIQYF. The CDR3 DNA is TGTGCCTGGAACCCGGGGGGTTATGGCAAAAACATTCAGTACTTC.

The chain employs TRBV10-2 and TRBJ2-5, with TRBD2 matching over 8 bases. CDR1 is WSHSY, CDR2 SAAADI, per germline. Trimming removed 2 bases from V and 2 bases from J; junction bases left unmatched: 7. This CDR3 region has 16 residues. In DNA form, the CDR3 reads TGCGCCAGCAGTGAGAGCGGGGGAAATGTACAAGAGACCCAGTACTTC. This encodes CASSESGGNVQETQYF.